This TCR beta chain was captured in a study of blood T cell repertoires in COVID-19. Study-wide background: Sites across the United States, Italy and Spain contributed samples from acute and convalescent COVID-19. T cells, B-cell-depleted T cells, or PBMCs provided the cDNA or gDNA that served as material.

Original processing notes: Quantification of nucleated cells was approximated via reference gene primer amplification. Here immunoSEQ multiplex PCR was the method, and the copy in TCRdb shows in-frame clones only, minus some. V, J and clone size are those of that table, while D and trimming were read from the DNA. In the table there are tens of thousands of clones, approximately 90% of which are singletons. CDR1 and CDR2 (germline): SGDLS, YYNGEE. The CDR3 length is 15 residues. V was clipped by 0 bases and J by 1 base, with 8 bases between them. This clonotype was sampled from a human donor in a cohort sampled during active COVID-19. The chain has TRBV9 and TRBJ2-4, with D tentatively TRBD2 (5 bases). Sequenced input: peripheral blood. As DNA, the CDR3 is TGTGCCAGCAGCGTAGGAGGGATGGCCAAAAACATTCAGTACTTC. Translation: CASSVGGMAKNIQYF.